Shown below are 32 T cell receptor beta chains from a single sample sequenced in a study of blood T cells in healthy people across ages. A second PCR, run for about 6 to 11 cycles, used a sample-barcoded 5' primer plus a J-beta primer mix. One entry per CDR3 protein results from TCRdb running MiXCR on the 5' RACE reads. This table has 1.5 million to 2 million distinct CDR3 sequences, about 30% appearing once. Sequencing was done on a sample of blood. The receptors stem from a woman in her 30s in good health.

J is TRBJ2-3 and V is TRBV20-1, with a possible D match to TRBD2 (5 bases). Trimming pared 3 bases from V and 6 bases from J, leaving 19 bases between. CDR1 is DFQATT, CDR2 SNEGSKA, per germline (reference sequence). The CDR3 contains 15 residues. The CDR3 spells CSASSLNTRGDTQYF. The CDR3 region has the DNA TGCAGTGCTAGTTCCTTAAACACAAGAGGGGATACGCAGTATTTT.

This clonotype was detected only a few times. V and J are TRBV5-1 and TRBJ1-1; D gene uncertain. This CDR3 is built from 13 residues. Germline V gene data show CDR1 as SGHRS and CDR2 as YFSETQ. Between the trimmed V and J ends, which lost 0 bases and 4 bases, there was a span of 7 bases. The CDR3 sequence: CASSLGSATEAFF. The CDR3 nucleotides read TGCGCCAGCAGCTTGGGGTCCGCCACTGAAGCTTTCTTT. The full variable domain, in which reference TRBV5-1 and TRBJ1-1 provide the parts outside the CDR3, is KAGVTQTPRYLIKTRGQQVTLSCSPISGHRSVSWYQQTPGQGLQFLFEYFSETQRNKGNFPGRFSGRQFSNSRSEMNVSTLELGDSALYLCASSLGSATEAFFGQGTRLTVV.

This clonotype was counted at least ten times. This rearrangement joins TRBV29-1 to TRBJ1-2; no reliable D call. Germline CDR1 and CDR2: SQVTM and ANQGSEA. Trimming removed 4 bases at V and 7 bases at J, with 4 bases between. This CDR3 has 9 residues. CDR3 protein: CSVVPGYTF. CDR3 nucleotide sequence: TGCAGCGTTGTCCCTGGCTACACCTTC.

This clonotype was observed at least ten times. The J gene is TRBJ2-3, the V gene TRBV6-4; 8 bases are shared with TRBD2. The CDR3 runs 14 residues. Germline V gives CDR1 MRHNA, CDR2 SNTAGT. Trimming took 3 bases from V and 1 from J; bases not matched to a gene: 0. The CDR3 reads CASSDSGGTDTQYF. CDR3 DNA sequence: TGTGCCAGCAGTGATAGCGGGGGCACAGATACGCAGTATTTT.

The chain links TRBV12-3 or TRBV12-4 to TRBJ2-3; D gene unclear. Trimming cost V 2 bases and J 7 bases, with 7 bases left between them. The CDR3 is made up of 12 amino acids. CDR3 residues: CASSLWVHTQYF. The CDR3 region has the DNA TGTGCCAGCAGTTTATGGGTACATACGCAGTATTTT.

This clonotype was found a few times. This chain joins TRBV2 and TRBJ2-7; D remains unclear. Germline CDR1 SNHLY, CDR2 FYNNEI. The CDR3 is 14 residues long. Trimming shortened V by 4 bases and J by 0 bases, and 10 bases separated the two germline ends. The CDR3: CASSARLTSYEQYF. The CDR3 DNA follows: TGTGCCAGCAGTGCAAGGTTAACCTCCTACGAGCAGTACTTC.

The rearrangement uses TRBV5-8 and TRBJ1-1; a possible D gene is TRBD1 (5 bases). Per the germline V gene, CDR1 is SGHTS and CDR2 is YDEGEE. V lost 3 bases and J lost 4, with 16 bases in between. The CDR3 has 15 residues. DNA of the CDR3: TGTGCCAGCAGCTCGGGGGTGGGTGTGGGCACTGAAGCTTTCTTT. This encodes CASSSGVGVGTEAFF.

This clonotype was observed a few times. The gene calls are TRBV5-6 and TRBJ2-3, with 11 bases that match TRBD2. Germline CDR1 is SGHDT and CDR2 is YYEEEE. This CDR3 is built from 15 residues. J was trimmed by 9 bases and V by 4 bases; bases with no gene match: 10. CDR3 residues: CASSQGLAEPSTQYF. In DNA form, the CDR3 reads TGTGCCAGCAGCCAGGGACTAGCGGAGCCCTCGACGCAGTATTTT.

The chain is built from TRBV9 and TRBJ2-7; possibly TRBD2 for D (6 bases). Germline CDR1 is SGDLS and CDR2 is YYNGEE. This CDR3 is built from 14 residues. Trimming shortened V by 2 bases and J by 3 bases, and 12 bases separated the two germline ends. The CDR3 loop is CASSVSPGDYEQYF. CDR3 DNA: TGTGCCAGCAGCGTTAGTCCGGGGGACTACGAGCAGTACTTC.

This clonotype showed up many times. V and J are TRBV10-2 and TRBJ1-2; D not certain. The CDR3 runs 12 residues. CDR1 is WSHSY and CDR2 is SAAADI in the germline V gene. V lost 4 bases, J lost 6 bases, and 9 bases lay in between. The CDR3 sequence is CASSGQVDGYTF. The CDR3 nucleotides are TGCGCCAGCAGTGGGCAGGTGGATGGCTACACCTTC.

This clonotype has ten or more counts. CDR3 sequence reads: CASSHKVGDTEAFF. DNA of the CDR3: TGCGCCAGCAGCCATAAAGTGGGGGACACTGAAGCTTTCTTT. The chain recombines TRBV4-1 with TRBJ1-1, with D possibly TRBD1 on 5 matching bases. Germline V gene lookup returns CDR1 MGHRA and CDR2 YSYEKL. The V gene lost 3 bases and the J gene lost 3 bases, with 11 bases spanning the gap. The CDR3 runs to 14 residues.

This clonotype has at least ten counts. The CDR3 DNA reads as TGTGCCAGCAGCTTAAATGTTTTGGGGCGTACAGATACGCAGTATTTT. It is translated as CASSLNVLGRTDTQYF. This chain uses TRBV7-2 with TRBJ2-3; D is perhaps TRBD1 (5 bases). Germline CDR1 SGHTA, CDR2 FQGNSA. V lost 2 bases and J 3 bases, leaving 15 bases between the germline ends. This CDR3 spans 16 amino acids.

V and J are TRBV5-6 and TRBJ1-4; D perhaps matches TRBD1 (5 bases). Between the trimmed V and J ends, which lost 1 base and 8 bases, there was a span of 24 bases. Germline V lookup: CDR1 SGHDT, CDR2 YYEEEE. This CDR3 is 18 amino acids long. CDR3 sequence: CASSLTGLNTAEVEKLFF. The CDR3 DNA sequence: TGTGCCAGCAGCTTGACAGGATTGAATACGGCGGAGGTAGAAAAACTGTTTTTT.

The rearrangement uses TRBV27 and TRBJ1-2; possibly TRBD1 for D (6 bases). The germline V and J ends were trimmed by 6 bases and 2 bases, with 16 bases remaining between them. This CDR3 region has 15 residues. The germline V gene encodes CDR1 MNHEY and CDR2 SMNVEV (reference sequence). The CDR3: CASSPNAQGNYGYTF. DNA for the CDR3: TGTGCCAGCAGCCCTAACGCACAGGGAAACTATGGCTACACCTTC.

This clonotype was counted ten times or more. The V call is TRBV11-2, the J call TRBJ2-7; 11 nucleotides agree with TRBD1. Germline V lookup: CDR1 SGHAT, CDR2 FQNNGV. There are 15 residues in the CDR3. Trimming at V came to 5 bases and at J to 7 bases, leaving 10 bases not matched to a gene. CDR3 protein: CASSPRDRGVGEQYF. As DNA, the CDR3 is TGTGCCAGCAGCCCCCGGGACAGGGGGGTTGGGGAGCAGTACTTC.

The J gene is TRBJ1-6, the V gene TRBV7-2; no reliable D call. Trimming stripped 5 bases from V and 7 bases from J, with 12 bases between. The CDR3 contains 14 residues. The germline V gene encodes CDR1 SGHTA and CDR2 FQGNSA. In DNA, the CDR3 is TGTGCCAGCAGCGCCGCCGGACCGAATTCACCCCTCCACTTT. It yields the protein CASSAAGPNSPLHF.

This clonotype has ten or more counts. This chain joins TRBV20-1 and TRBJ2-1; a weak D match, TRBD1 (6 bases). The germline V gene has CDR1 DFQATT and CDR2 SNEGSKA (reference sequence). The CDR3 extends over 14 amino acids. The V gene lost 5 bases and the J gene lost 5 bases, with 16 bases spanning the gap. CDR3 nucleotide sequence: TGCAGTGCTCCACAGGGACCTATGAACAATGAGCAGTTCTTC. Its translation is CSAPQGPMNNEQFF.

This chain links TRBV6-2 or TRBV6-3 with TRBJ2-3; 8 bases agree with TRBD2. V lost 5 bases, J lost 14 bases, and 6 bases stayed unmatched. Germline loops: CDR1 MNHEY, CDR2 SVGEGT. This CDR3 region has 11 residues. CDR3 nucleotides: TGTGCCAGCAGTGTGACTAGCGACTTGTATTTT. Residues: CASSVTSDLYF.

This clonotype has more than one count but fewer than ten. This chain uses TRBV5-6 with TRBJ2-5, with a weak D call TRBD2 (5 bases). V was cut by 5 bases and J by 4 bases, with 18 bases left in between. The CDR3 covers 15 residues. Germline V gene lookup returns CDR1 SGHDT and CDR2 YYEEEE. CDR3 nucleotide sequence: TGTGCCAGCAGGGATGGAGCCGCAGGAGGAGAGACCCAGTACTTC. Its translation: CASRDGAAGGETQYF. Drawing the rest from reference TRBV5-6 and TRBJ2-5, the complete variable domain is DAGVTQSPTHLIKTRGQQVTLRCSPKSGHDTVSWYQQALGQGPQFIFQYYEEEERQRGNFPDRFSGHQFPNYSSELNVNALLLGDSALYLCASRDGAAGGETQYFGPGTRLLVL.

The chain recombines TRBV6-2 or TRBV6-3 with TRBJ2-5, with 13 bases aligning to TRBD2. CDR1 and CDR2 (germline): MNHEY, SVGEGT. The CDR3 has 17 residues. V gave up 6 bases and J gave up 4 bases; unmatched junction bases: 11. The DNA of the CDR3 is TGTGCCAGCAGCCGGACTAGCGGGGGCGTGCGGGGAGAGACCCAGTACTTC. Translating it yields CASSRTSGGVRGETQYF.

CDR3 nucleotide sequence: TGTGCCAGCAGTTTTCGTGTGACAGGCACCGGGTACGAGCAGTACTTC. Encoded protein: CASSFRVTGTGYEQYF. The J gene is TRBJ2-5, the V gene TRBV27; D possibly corresponds to TRBD1 (6 bases). The assigned J gene may be wrong: the sequence end matches TRBJ2-7 better. Per the germline V gene, CDR1 is MNHEY and CDR2 is SMNVEV (reference sequence). This CDR3 contains 16 residues.

CDR3 DNA sequence: TGTGCCAGCAGTGTGCGGGGAATCTACAATGAGCAGTTCTTC. Amino acid sequence: CASSVRGIYNEQFF. The rearrangement links TRBV2 to TRBJ2-1; tentatively, D is TRBD2 (6 bases). This CDR3 has 14 residues. Germline CDR1 is SNHLY and CDR2 is FYNNEI. The V gene lost 4 bases and the J gene lost 3 bases, with 10 bases spanning the gap.

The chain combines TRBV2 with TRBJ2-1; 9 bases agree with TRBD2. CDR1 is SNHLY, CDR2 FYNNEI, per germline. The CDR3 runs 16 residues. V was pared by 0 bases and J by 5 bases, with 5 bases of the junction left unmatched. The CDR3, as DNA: TGTGCCAGCAGTGAAGCGCGGGCTAGCGGGGACAATGAGCAGTTCTTC. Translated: CASSEARASGDNEQFF.

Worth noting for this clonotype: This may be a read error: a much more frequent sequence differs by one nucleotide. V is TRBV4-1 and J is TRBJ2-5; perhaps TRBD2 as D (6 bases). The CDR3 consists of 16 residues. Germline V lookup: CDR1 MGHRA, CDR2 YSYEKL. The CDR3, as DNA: TGCGCCTGCAGCCAAAGACTAGGCGGATACCAAGAGACCCAGTACTTC. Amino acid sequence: CACSQRLGGYQETQYF.

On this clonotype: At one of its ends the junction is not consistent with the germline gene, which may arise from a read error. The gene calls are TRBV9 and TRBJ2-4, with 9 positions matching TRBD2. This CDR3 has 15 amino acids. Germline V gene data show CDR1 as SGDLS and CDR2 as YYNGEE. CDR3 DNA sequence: TGTGCCGGCAGCGTAGACAGCGGGAGGTACAATGAGCAGTACTTC. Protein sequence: CAGSVDSGRYNEQYF. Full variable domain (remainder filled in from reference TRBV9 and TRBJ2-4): DSGVTQTPKHLITATGQRVTLRCSPRSGDLSVYWYQQSLDQGLQFLIQYYNGEERAKGNILERFSAQQFPDLHSELNLSSLELGDSALYFCAGSVDSGRYNEQYFGAGTRLSVL.

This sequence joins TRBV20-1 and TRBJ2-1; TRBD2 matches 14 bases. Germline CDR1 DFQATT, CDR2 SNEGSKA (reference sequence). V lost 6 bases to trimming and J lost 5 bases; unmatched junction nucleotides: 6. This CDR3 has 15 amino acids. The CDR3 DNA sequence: TGCAGTGCCCCAGGGACTAGCGGGGGAAACAATGAGCAGTTCTTC. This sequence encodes CSAPGTSGGNNEQFF.

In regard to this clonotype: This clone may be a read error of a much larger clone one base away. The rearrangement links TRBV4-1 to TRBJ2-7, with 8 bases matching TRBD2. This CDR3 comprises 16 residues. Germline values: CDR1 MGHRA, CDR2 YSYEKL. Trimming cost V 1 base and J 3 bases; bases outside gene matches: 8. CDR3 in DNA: TGCGCCAGCAGCCAAGTCGGACGGGGGGGAAGCTACGAGCAGTACTTC. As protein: CASSQVGRGGSYEQYF.

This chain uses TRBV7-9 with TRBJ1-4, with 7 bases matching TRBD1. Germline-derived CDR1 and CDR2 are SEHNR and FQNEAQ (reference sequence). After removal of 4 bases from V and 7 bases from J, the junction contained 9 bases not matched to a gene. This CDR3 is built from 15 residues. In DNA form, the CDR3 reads TGTGCCAGCAGCTACGGGGACAGTCGGGGTGAAAAACTGTTTTTT. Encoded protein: CASSYGDSRGEKLFF.

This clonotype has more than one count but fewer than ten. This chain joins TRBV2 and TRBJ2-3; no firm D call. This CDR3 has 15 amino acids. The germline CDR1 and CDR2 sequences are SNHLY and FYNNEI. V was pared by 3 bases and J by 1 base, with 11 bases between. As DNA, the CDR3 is TGTGCCAGCAGTGAGACACTTGGGGGCACAGATACGCAGTATTTT. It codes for CASSETLGGTDTQYF. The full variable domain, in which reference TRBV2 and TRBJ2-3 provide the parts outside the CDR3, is EPEVTQTPSHQVTQMGQEVILRCVPISNHLYFYWYRQILGQKVEFLVSFYNNEISEKSEIFDDQFSVERPDGSNFTLKIRSTKLEDSAMYFCASSETLGGTDTQYFGPGTRLTVL.

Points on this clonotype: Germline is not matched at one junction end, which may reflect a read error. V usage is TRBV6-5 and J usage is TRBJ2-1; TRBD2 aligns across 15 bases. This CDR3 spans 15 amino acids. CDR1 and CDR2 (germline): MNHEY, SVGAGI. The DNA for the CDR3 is TGTGCCAACAGTCGGACTAGCGGGGGGGCCGGTGAGCGGTTCTTC. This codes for CANSRTSGGAGERFF.

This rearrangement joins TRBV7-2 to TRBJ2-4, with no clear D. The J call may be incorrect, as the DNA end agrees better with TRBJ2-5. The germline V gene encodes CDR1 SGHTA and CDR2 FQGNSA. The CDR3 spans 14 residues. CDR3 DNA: TGTGCCAGCAGCTTAGGATCGGTTGAAGAGACCCAGTACTTC. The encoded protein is CASSLGSVEETQYF.

Here the CDR3 reads CASSALAFEAFF. The CDR3 coding sequence is TGTGCCAGCAGCGCCCTGGCATTTGAAGCTTTCTTT. The chain links TRBV7-9 to TRBJ1-1; D is uncertain. The V gene lost 5 bases and the J gene lost 7 bases, with 11 bases spanning the gap. Germline V CDR1 and CDR2: SEHNR, FQNEAQ (reference sequence). The CDR3 loop spans 12 amino acids.